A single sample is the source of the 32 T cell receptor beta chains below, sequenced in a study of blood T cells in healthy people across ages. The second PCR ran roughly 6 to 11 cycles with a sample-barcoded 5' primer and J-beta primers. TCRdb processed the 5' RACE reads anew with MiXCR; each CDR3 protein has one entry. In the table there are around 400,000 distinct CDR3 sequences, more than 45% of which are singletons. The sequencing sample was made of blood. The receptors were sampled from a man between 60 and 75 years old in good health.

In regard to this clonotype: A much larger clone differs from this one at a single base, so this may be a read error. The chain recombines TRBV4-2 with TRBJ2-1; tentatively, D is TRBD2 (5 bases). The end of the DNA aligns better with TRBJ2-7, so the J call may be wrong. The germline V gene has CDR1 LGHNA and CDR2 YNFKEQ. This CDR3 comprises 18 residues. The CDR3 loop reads CASSQDVSDTGNYNEQYF. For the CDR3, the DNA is TGTGCCAGCAGCCAAGACGTGAGCGACACGGGGAACTACAATGAGCAGTACTTC.

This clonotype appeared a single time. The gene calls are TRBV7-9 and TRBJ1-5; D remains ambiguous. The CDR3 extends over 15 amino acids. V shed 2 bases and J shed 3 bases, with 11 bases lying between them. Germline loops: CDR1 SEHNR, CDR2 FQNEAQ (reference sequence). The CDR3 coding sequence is TGTGCCAGCAGCTTATCAGGAGGCCCCAATCAGCCCCAGCATTTT. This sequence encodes CASSLSGGPNQPQHF.

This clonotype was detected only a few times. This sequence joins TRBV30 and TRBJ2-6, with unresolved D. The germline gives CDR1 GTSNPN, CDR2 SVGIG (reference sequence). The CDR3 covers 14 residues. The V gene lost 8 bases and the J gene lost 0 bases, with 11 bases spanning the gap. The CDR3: CALSLNSGANVLTF. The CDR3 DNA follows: TGTGCCCTAAGCCTGAACTCTGGGGCCAACGTCCTGACTTTC.

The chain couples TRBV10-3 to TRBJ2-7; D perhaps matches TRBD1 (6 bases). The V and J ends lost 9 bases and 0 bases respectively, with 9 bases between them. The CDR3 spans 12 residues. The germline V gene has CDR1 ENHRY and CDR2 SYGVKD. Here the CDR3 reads CAMTGSSYEQYF. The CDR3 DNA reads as TGTGCCATGACAGGAAGCTCCTACGAGCAGTACTTC.

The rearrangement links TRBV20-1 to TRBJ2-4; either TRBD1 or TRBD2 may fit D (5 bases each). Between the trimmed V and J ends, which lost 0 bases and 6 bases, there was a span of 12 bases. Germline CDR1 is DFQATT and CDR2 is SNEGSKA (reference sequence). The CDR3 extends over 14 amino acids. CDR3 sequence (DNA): TGCAGTGCTAGAGATCGGGGCCAATTAAACATTCAGTACTTC. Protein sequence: CSARDRGQLNIQYF.

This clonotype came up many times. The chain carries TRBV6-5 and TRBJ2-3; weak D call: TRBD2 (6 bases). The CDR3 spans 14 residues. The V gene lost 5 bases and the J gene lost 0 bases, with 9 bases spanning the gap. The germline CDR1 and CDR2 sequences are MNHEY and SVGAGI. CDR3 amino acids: CASSPGLSTDTQYF. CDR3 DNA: TGTGCCAGCAGTCCCGGACTAAGCACAGATACGCAGTATTTT.

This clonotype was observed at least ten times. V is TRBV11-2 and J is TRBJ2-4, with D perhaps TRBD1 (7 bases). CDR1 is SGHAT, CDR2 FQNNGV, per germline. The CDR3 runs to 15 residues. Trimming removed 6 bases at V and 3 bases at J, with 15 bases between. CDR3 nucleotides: TGTGCCAGCAGTTCGGAGGGGGCGGTCAAAAACATTCAGTACTTC. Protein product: CASSSEGAVKNIQYF.

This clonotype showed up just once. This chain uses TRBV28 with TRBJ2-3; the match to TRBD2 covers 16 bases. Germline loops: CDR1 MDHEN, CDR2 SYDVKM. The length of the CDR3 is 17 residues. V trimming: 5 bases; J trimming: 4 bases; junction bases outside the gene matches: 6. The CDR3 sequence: CASSLGTSGRAADTQYF. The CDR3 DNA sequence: TGTGCCAGCAGTCTCGGGACTAGCGGGAGGGCCGCAGATACGCAGTATTTT.

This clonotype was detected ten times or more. The CDR3 DNA is TGCGCCAGCAGCCAGGAGACAGTAAGGACTGAAGCTTTCTTT. Translation gives CASSQETVRTEAFF. The chain has TRBV4-3 and TRBJ1-1; D is possibly TRBD1 (5 bases). V dropped 3 bases and J dropped 5 bases, with 13 bases sitting between them. Germline V gene data show CDR1 as LGHNA and CDR2 as YSLEER. The CDR3 sequence is 14 residues long.

The CDR3 DNA reads as TGCAGTGCTAGAGATCTGGCTAGCCTCCCCTACGAGCAGTACTTC. It is translated as CSARDLASLPYEQYF. The V gene is TRBV20-1, the J gene TRBJ2-7, with D maybe TRBD2 (5 bases). Germline V CDR1 and CDR2: DFQATT, SNEGSKA (reference sequence). This CDR3 is 15 amino acids long. V was cut by 0 bases and J by 2 bases, with 14 bases left in between.

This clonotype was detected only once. The chain's CDR3 is CASSSNPIGAQYF. The CDR3 bases are TGTGCCAGCAGCTCCAACCCTATTGGGGCGCAGTACTTC. The chain is built from TRBV7-6 and TRBJ2-4, with D possibly being TRBD1 (5 bases). The germline V gene encodes CDR1 SGHVS and CDR2 FNYEAQ. Trimming removed 4 bases from V and 13 bases from J, with 17 bases in between. The CDR3 sequence is 13 residues long.

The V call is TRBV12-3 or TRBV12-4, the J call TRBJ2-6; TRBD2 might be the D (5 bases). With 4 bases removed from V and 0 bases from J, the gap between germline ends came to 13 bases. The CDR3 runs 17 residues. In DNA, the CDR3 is TGTGCCAGCAGTTCTCAAGCGGCCAGCTCTGGGGCCAACGTCCTGACTTTC. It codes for CASSSQAASSGANVLTF.

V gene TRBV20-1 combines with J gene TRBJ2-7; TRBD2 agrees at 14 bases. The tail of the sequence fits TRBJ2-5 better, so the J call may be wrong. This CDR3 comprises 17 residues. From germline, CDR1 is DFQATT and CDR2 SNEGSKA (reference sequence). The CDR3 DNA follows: TGCAGTGCTAGGTGGACTAGCGGGGGGTCGACCCCCGAGACCCAGTACTTC. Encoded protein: CSARWTSGGSTPETQYF.

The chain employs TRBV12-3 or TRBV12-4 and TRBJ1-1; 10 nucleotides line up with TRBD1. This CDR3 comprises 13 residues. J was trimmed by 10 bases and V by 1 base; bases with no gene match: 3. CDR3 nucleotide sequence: TGTGCCAGCAGTTTAGGACAGGGGGCAATAGCTTTCTTT. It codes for CASSLGQGAIAFF.

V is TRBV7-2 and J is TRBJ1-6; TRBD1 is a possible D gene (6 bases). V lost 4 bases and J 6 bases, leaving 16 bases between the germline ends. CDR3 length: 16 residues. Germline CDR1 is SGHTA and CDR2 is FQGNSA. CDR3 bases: TGTGCCAGCAGCTCCAGACAGGAACGTCGTAATTCACCCCTCCACTTT. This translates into CASSSRQERRNSPLHF.

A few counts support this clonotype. CDR3 bases: TGTGCCAGAAGGGATGAGCAGTTCTTC. Protein product: CARRDEQFF. The rearrangement joins TRBV27 to TRBJ2-1, with D unclear. V was clipped by 9 bases and J by 8 bases, with 5 bases between them. Germline V gives CDR1 MNHEY, CDR2 SMNVEV (reference sequence). This CDR3 is 9 amino acids long.

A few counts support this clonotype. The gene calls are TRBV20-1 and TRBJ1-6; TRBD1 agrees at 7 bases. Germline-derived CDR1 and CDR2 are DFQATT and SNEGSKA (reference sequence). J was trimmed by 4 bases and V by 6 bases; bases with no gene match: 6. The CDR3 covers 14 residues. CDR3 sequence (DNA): TGCAGTGCCGGAACAGGGGATTATAATTCACCCCTCCACTTT. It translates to CSAGTGDYNSPLHF.

The CDR3, as DNA: TGCAGTGCTAGAGACTTGCCGGGAGGAACCGGGGAGCTGTTTTTT. Translation: CSARDLPGGTGELFF. The J gene is TRBJ2-2, the V gene TRBV20-1; TRBD2 matches at 7 bases. There are 15 residues in the CDR3. V was pared by 0 bases and J by 5 bases, with 6 bases of the junction left unmatched. CDR1 is DFQATT, CDR2 SNEGSKA, per germline (reference sequence).

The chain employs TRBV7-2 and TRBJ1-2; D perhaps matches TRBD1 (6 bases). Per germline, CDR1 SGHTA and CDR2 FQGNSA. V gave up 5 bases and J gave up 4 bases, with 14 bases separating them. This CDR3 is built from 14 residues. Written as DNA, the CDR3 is TGTGCCAGCAGCGGACACAGGGAGCGCTATGGCTACACCTTC. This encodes CASSGHRERYGYTF.

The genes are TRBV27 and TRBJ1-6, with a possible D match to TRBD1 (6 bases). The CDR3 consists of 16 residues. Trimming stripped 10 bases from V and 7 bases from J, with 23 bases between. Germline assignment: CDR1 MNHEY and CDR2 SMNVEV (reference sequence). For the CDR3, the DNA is TGTGCCACCCGAGAGTATCTAGGGACAAAGAATTCACCCCTCCACTTT. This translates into CATREYLGTKNSPLHF.

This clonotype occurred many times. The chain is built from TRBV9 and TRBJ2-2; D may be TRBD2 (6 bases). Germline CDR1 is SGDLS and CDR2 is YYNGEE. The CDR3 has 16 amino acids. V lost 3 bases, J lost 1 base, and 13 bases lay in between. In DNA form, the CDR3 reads TGTGCCAGCAGCGCCCGGAGGGTAGAGAACACCGGGGAGCTGTTTTTT. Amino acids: CASSARRVENTGELFF.

Here the CDR3 DNA reads TGTGCCATCAGTGAGTCTGGGACACCCACAGATACGCAGTATTTT. It translates to CAISESGTPTDTQYF. V usage is TRBV10-3 and J usage is TRBJ2-3, with D tentatively TRBD1 (6 bases). The CDR3 length is 15 residues. V was pared by 0 bases and J by 2 bases, with 9 bases between. Germline loops: CDR1 ENHRY, CDR2 SYGVKD.

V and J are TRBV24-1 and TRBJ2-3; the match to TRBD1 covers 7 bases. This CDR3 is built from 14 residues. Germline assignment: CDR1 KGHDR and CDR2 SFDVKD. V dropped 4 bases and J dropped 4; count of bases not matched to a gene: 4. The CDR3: CATSDPDRPDTQYF. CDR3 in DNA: TGTGCCACCAGTGACCCGGACAGGCCAGATACGCAGTATTTT.

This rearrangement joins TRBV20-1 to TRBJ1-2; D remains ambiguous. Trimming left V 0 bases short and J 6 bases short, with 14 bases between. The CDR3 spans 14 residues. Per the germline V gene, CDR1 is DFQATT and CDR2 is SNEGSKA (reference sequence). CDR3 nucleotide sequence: TGCAGTGCTAGAGATCTGGGTCGGAAGGATGGCTACACCTTC. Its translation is CSARDLGRKDGYTF.

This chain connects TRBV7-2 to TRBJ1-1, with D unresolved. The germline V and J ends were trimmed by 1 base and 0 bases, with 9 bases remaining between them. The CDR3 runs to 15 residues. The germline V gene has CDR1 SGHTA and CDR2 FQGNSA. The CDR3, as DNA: TGTGCCAGCAGCTTAGGTGAAGGGTTGAACACTGAAGCTTTCTTT. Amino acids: CASSLGEGLNTEAFF.

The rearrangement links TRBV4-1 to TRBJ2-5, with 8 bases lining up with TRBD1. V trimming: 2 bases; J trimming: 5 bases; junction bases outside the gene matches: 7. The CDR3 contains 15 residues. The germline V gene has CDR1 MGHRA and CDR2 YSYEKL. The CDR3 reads CASSQSQGAVETQYF. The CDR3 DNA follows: TGCGCCAGCAGCCAATCGCAGGGGGCGGTTGAGACCCAGTACTTC.

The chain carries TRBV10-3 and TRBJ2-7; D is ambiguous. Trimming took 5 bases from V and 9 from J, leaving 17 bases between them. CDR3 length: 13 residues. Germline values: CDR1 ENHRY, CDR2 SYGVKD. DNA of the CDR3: TGTGCCATCAGTCAGATCGCAAGCCTCGCGCAGTACTTC. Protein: CAISQIASLAQYF.

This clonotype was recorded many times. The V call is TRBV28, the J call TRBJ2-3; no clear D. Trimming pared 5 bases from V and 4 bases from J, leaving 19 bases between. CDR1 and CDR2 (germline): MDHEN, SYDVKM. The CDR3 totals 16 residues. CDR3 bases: TGTGCCAGCAGTCCCGCAGTAGCTGCAACCTCAGATACGCAGTATTTT. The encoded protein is CASSPAVAATSDTQYF.

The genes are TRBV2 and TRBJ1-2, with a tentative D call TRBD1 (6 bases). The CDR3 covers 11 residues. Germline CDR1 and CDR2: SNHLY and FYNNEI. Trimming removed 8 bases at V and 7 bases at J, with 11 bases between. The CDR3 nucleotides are TGTGCCAGCCAAAGGGGGGCTGGCTACACCTTC. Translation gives CASQRGAGYTF.

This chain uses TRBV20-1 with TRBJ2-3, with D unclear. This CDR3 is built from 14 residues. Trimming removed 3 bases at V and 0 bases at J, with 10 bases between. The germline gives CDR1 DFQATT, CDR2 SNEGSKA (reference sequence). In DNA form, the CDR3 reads TGCAGTGCTAGCGGGTGGGGTAGCACAGATACGCAGTATTTT. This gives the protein CSASGWGSTDTQYF.

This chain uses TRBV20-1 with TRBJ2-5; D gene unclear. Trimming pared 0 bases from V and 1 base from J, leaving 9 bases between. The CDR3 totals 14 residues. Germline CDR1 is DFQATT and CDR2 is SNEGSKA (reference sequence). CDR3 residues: CSAREWQTQETQYF. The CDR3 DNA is TGCAGTGCTAGAGAGTGGCAGACCCAAGAGACCCAGTACTTC.

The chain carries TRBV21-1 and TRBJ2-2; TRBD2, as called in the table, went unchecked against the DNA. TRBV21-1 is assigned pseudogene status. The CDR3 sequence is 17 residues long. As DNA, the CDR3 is TGTGCCACCACAGGGTTACCTAGCGGGAGTGATACCGGGGAGCTGTTTTTT. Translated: CATTGLPSGSDTGELFF.